Listed here are 5 T cell receptor beta chains from one sample, sequenced in a study of T cells in Graves' hyperthyroidism and ophthalmopathy. It was RNA transcripts that yielded the amplified TCR beta CDR3 regions. RT-PCR in the first round (using the HTBI primer set) targeted the TCR CDR3. TCRdb called the multiplex PCR reads again in MiXCR, with one record for every CDR3 protein. The sample records 340,000 or so distinct CDR3 sequences, roughly a fifth being singletons. Sequencing used blood. Every receptor here comes from a woman aged 50 to 60 with Graves' hyperthyroidism.

V gene TRBV6-1 combines with J gene TRBJ1-2, with D tentatively TRBD1 (5 bases). Germline V gene sequence: CDR1 MNHNS, CDR2 SASEGT. The CDR3 covers 14 residues. The V end was cut by 5 bases, the J end by 2 bases, with 12 bases between. The CDR3 here is CASSRDRMNYGYTF. CDR3 in DNA: TGTGCCAGCAGTAGGGACCGAATGAACTATGGCTACACCTTC.

This clonotype was picked up many times. V gene TRBV18 combines with J gene TRBJ1-4; perhaps TRBD1 as D (6 bases). The CDR3 is 13 amino acids. The ends were cut back, 5 bases at V and 8 bases at J, with 12 bases in the middle. Germline V gene sequence: CDR1 KGHSH, CDR2 LQKENI. CDR3 in amino acids: CASSAHRDEKLFF. CDR3 coding DNA: TGTGCCAGCTCAGCCCACAGGGACGAAAAACTGTTTTTT.

This clonotype was counted at least ten times. V is TRBV20-1 and J is TRBJ2-3; no firm D call. Germline CDR1 DFQATT, CDR2 SNEGSKA (reference sequence). The CDR3 contains 13 residues. Trimming stripped 3 bases from V and 0 bases from J, with 7 bases between. Written as DNA, the CDR3 is TGCAGTGCTAGTCTTGCTAGCACAGATACGCAGTATTTT. This translates into CSASLASTDTQYF.

This clonotype was recorded at least ten times. The chain carries TRBV5-5 and TRBJ1-6; weak D call: TRBD1 (6 bases). V was trimmed by 4 bases and J by 6 bases, leaving 11 bases between them. This CDR3 has 14 residues. Germline V gene sequence: CDR1 SGHKS, CDR2 YYEKEE (reference sequence). For the CDR3, the DNA is TGTGCCAGCAGCGGGGGCGGCATTAATTCACCCCTCCACTTT. Residues: CASSGGGINSPLHF.

This chain uses TRBV27 with TRBJ1-6; D ambiguous. The germline gives CDR1 MNHEY, CDR2 SMNVEV (reference sequence). V lost 6 bases and J 5 bases, leaving 8 bases between the germline ends. The CDR3 covers 13 residues. The CDR3 nucleotides read TGTGCCAGCAGCCCCAGTCATAATTCACCCCTCCACTTT. Translated, it gives CASSPSHNSPLHF.